This T cell receptor beta chain was profiled in a study of blood T cell repertoires in COVID-19. About the study: Collection of acute and convalescent COVID-19 samples took place in the United States, Italy and Spain. PBMCs, B-cell-depleted T cells, or T cells were the source of the cDNA or gDNA that made up the material.

Germline loops: CDR1 KGHDR, CDR2 SFDVKD. The CDR3 totals 12 residues. Trimming shortened V by 7 bases and J by 7 bases, and 12 bases separated the two germline ends. Study processing details: Cell counts per sample came from amplifying reference gene primers. Assay: immunoSEQ multiplex PCR; the TCRdb copy retains only in-frame clones and omits some. Clonal size and the V and J genes are those of that table, whereas D and trimming came from the DNA. The table has 90,000 to 120,000 clones, about three quarters seen once; the top ten hold less than 6.5%. The source of this sequence is a man of 80 years or more with acute or convalescent COVID-19. The J gene is TRBJ2-5, the V gene TRBV24-1; D uncertain. The sequenced material came from peripheral blood. The CDR3 region is CATSTKMGTQYF. The DNA of the CDR3 is TGTGCCACCAGCACTAAAATGGGGACCCAGTACTTC.